These T cell receptor beta chains were read from a single sample in a study of CXCR3-negative and CXCR3-positive naive CD8 T cells. Reanalyzing the 5' RACE reads, TCRdb keeps one entry per CDR3 protein, without DNA. This sample's table reports about 120,000 distinct CDR3 sequences. The sequenced material came from naive CXCR3- CD8+ T cells from blood. The receptor set was obtained from a human donor in good health. Some clones in this sample may be carry-over from other donors' samples. Both conserved end residues are part of each CDR3. Each record gives: J gene, CDR3 length, V gene, CDR3 protein.

j_gene: TRBJ2-5
len: 15
v_gene: TRBV29-1
CDR3aa: CSVDGGVGFQETQYF

j_gene: TRBJ2-7
len: 18
v_gene: TRBV28
CDR3aa: CASSLSGTSGAPGHEQYF

j_gene: TRBJ2-3
len: 15
v_gene: TRBV27
CDR3aa: CASRSLAGATDTQYF

j_gene: TRBJ2-3
len: 14
v_gene: TRBV28
CDR3aa: CASSLLAGGDTQYF

j_gene: TRBJ1-6
len: 13
v_gene: TRBV29-1
CDR3aa: CSVRTSTNSPLHF

j_gene: TRBJ1-5
len: 14
v_gene: TRBV30
CDR3aa: CARGDKNSNQPQHF

j_gene: TRBJ2-3
len: 14
v_gene: TRBV6-4
CDR3aa: CASSEDPGADTQYF

j_gene: TRBJ2-7
len: 19
v_gene: TRBV5-6
CDR3aa: CASRPTTGNPRIPTYEQYF

j_gene: TRBJ2-3
len: 14
v_gene: TRBV29-1
CDR3aa: CSVDVSRSTDTQYF

j_gene: TRBJ2-1
len: 15
v_gene: TRBV11-3
CDR3aa: CASSLAGGPYNEQFF

j_gene: TRBJ2-3
len: 16
v_gene: TRBV7-8
CDR3aa: CASSLHGAPATDTQYF

j_gene: TRBJ1-1
len: 12
v_gene: TRBV12-3/TRBV12-4
CDR3aa: CASSSINTEAFF

j_gene: TRBJ2-5
len: 15
v_gene: TRBV5-1
CDR3aa: CASSLVAGSKETQYF

j_gene: TRBJ1-2
len: 15
v_gene: TRBV27
CDR3aa: CASRSPGQVNYGYTF

j_gene: TRBJ2-2
len: 13
v_gene: TRBV29-1
CDR3aa: CSVIAGLSGELFF

j_gene: TRBJ2-1
len: 15
v_gene: TRBV12-3/TRBV12-4
CDR3aa: CASSSRARQGNEQFF

j_gene: TRBJ2-7
len: 14
v_gene: TRBV2
CDR3aa: CASSEAPESYEQYF

j_gene: TRBJ2-1
len: 13
v_gene: TRBV7-9
CDR3aa: CASSLTVGNEQFF

j_gene: TRBJ2-1
len: 16
v_gene: TRBV4-3
CDR3aa: CASSQAPSYSYNEQFF

j_gene: TRBJ2-3
len: 15
v_gene: TRBV12-3/TRBV12-4
CDR3aa: CASRAGTFRTGTQYF

j_gene: TRBJ1-5
len: 15
v_gene: TRBV4-1
CDR3aa: CASSLGHSSNQPQHF

j_gene: TRBJ2-1
len: 14
v_gene: TRBV20-1
CDR3aa: CSARDLASYNEQFF

j_gene: TRBJ2-1
len: 12
v_gene: TRBV28
CDR3aa: CASSFGEGEQFF

j_gene: TRBJ1-5
len: 18
v_gene: TRBV19
CDR3aa: CASSIYIQDRGGNQPQHF

j_gene: TRBJ2-6
len: 15
v_gene: TRBV15
CDR3aa: CATKGSGAGANVLTF

j_gene: TRBJ2-3
len: 19
v_gene: TRBV13
CDR3aa: CASSDMPPGAGFLTDTQYF

j_gene: TRBJ2-2
len: 16
v_gene: TRBV14
CDR3aa: CASSHVRTDFTGELFF

j_gene: TRBJ1-5
len: 12
v_gene: TRBV19
CDR3aa: CAKITSNQPQHF